This T cell receptor (beta chain) was identified in a study of shared clonotypes between healthy human individuals. The length of the CDR3 is 13 residues. CDR1 is MNHNY, CDR2 SVGAGI, per germline (reference sequence). Sequenced by immunoSEQ multiplex PCR; TCRdb stores in-frame clones only, minus some. This table holds around 500,000 clones, about 85% found once. The source material was PBMCs. The chain is built from TRBV6-6 and TRBJ2-5, with a possible D match to TRBD2 (6 bases). The J call may not be correct, given that the DNA end is closer to TRBJ2-7. This TCR came from a woman between 40 and 50 years old in good health. Some clones in this sample may be carry-over from other donors' samples. CDR3 nucleotides: TGTGCCAGCAGCCTTGTGGGGGGCTACGAGCAGTACTTC. It codes for CASSLVGGYEQYF.